This T cell receptor beta chain stems from a study of cytomegalovirus exposure and HLA in healthy donors. Study observations and caveats: There were some public TCRs occurring in many donors, but most TCR sequences were rare.

The V gene end was trimmed by 2 bases and the J gene end by 8 bases; junction bases not matched to a gene: 10. CDR1 and CDR2 from the germline V gene are SGHTS and YDEGEE. The CDR3 is made up of 16 amino acids. Regarding this clone: Antigen unknown.

The data were produced by immunoSEQ multiplex PCR, yet TCRdb's version contains in-frame clones alone and is incomplete. The data hold roughly 250,000 clones, with approximately 86% observed a single time. The V call is TRBV5-8, the J call TRBJ2-1, with TRBD1 matching over 10 bases. Source material: PBMCs. This receptor was identified in a woman between 25 and 40 years old in good health and CMV-seropositive. CDR3 bases: TGTGCCAGCAGCTTATCAGTGGGACAGGGGATCCATGAGCAGTTCTTC. Translation: CASSLSVGQGIHEQFF. Variable domain in full (rest from reference TRBV5-8 and TRBJ2-1): EAGVTQSPTHLIKTRGQQATLRCSPISGHTSVYWYQQALGLGLQFLLWYDEGEERNRGNFPPRFSGRQFPNYSSELNVNALELEDSALYLCASSLSVGQGIHEQFFGPGTRLTVL.